This TCR beta chain comes out of a study of tumor-infiltrating lymphocytes in primary liver carcinoma. Making TCR beta cDNA involved 400 to 600 ng total RNA and a constant-region primer. For TCR beta, libraries were produced by three nested multiplex PCR rounds using slightly modified ARM-PCR. PCR rounds one and two used TRBV1-TRBV30 forward primers with a C-beta reverse primer for around 10 cycles each. TCRdb re-called the multiplex PCR reads with MiXCR, one entry per CDR3 protein. The sample gives some 110,000 distinct CDR3 sequences, roughly 80% of which show up once; approximately 20% is in the top ten. The germline V gene has CDR1 SGHDT and CDR2 YYEEEE. This CDR3 is 12 amino acids long. Scientists recovered RNA and DNA together from approximately 20-30 mg of unsorted bulk tissue. Notes on the study in general: It was in tumors, not blood, that the top-250-clone fraction was significantly higher (p = 0.039).

For this clonotype: No antigen is known for it. Compared with germline, one end of the junction differs, possibly owing to a read error.

This chain links TRBV5-6 with TRBJ1-5, with a possible D match to TRBD1 (5 bases). This sequence originates from a middle-aged man with primary liver carcinoma and hepatitis B virus infection. Material: liver tumor tissue from sampling region 3. Subset noted: tumor region T3, left-lateral pole. Here the CDR3 reads CADSLADQSQHF. CDR3 nucleotide sequence: TGTGCCGACAGCTTGGCGGATCAGTCCCAGCATTTT.